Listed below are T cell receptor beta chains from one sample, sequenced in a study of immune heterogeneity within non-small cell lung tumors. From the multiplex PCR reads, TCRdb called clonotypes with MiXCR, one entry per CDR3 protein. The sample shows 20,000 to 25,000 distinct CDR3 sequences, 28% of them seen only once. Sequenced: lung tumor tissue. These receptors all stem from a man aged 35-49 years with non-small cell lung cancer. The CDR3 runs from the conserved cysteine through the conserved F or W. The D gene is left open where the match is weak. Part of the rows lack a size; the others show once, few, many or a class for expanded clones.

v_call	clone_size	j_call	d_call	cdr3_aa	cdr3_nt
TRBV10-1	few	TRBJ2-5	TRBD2	CASSESGLEETQYF	TGCGCCAGCAGTGAATCCGGACTAGAGGAGACCCAGTACTTC
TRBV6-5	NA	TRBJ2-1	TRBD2	CASSYGTAFLADRERNEQFF	TGTGCCAGCAGTTACGGTACAGCCTTTCTAGCGGACCGAGAGCGGAATGAGCAGTTCTTC
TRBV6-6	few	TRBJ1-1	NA	CASSYIRSGNTEAFF	TGTGCCAGCAGTTACATCAGATCGGGGAACACTGAAGCTTTCTTT
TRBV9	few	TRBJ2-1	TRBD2	CASSPRTSINEQFF	TGTGCCAGCAGCCCAAGGACTAGCATCAATGAGCAGTTCTTC
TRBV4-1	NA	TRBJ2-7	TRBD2	CASSQGGGLAGKGSYEQYF	TGCGCCAGCAGCCAAGGGGGGGGACTAGCGGGCAAGGGGAGCTACGAGCAGTACTTC
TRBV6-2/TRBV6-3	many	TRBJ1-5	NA	CASREGNQPQHF	TGTGCCAGCAGGGAAGGCAATCAGCCCCAGCATTTT
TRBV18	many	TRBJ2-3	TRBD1	CASLEDRGNADTQYF	TGTGCCAGCTTAGAGGACAGGGGGAATGCAGATACGCAGTATTTT
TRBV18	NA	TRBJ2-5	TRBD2	CASSPRTSTRETQYF	TGTGCCAGCTCACCGAGGACTAGTACGAGGGAGACCCAGTACTTC
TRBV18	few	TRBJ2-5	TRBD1	CASSPDRVQETQYF	TGTGCCAGCTCACCAGACAGGGTGCAAGAGACCCAGTACTTC
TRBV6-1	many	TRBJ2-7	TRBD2	CASLGSPGLAGMGEQYF	TGTGCCAGCCTAGGCTCACCCGGACTAGCGGGAATGGGGGAGCAGTACTTC
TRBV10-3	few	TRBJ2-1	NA	CAISDGFLYNEQFF	TGTGCCATCAGTGACGGGTTCCTCTACAATGAGCAGTTCTTC
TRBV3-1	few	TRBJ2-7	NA	CASSQDPRTSYEQYF	TGTGCCAGCAGCCAAGATCCCCGGACTTCCTACGAGCAGTACTTC
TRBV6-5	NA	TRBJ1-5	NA	CAISYSTALSLTKQPQHF	TGTGCCATCAGTTACTCGACAGCCTTAAGTCTAACGAAACAGCCCCAGCATTTT
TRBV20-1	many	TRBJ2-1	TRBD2	CSASGTTSGSSYNEQFF	TGCAGTGCTAGTGGGACTACTAGCGGGAGCTCCTACAATGAGCAGTTCTTC
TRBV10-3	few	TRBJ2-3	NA	CAIRGTGLNTDTQYF	TGTGCCATCAGGGGCACAGGTCTCAACACAGATACGCAGTATTTT
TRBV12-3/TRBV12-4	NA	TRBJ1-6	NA	CASSLYNSPVHF	TGTGCCAGCAGTTTATATAATTCACCCGTGCACTTT
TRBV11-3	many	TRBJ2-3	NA	CASSPGVALSTDTQYF	TGTGCCAGCAGCCCTGGGGTAGCGCTCAGCACAGATACGCAGTATTTT
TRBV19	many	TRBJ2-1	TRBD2	CASSEGTSVYNEQFF	TGTGCCAGTAGTGAGGGGACTAGCGTTTACAATGAGCAGTTCTTC
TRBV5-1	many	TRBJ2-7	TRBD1	CASSLGLGTVSYEQYF	TGCGCCAGCAGCTTGGGGCTCGGGACAGTCTCCTACGAGCAGTACTTC
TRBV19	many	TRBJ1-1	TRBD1	CASSRQGVTPEAFF	TGTGCCAGTAGTAGACAGGGGGTCACCCCTGAAGCTTTCTTT
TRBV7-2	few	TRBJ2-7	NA	CASIPDGRDAYEQYF	TGTGCCAGCATCCCGGACGGGCGGGACGCCTACGAGCAGTACTTC
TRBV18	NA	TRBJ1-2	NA	CDSSPESGNYGYTF	TGTGACAGCTCACCAGAGTCGGGGAACTATGGCTACACCTTC
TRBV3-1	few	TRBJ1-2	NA	CASSPGLQSYGYTF	TGTGCCAGCAGCCCTGGGCTACAGAGTTATGGCTACACCTTC
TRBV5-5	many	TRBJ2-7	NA	CASSSESSYEQYF	TGTGCCAGCAGTTCCGAGTCCTCCTACGAGCAGTACTTC
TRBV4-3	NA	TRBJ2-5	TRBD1	CAISQEIVRQGPETQYF	TGCGCCATCAGCCAAGAGATTGTGAGACAGGGGCCAGAGACCCAGTACTTC
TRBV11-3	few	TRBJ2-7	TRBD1	CASSLGLDRGHEQYF	TGTGCCAGCAGCTTAGGCTTGGACAGGGGTCACGAGCAGTACTTC
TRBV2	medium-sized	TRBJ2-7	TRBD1	CASWGQSYEQYF	TGTGCCAGTTGGGGACAGTCCTACGAGCAGTACTTC
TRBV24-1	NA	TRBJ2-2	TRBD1	CATSDLRTGADTGELFF	TGTGCCACCAGTGATTTGCGGACAGGGGCTGACACCGGGGAGCTGTTTTTT
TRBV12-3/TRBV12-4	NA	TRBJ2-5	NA	CASTPKGRETQYF	TGTGCCAGCACCCCCAAGGGGAGGGAGACCCAGTACTTC
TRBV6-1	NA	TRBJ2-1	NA	CASTLDLFRYNEEFF	TGTGCCAGCACCCTGGACTTATTCAGGTACAATGAGGAGTTCTTC
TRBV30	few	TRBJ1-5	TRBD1	CAWSLSGTGAYSNQPQHF	TGTGCCTGGAGTCTTTCCGGGACAGGGGCTTATAGCAATCAGCCCCAGCATTTT
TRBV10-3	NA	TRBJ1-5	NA	CAIRGGGESIQPQHF	TGTGCCATCAGAGGGGGAGGGGAAAGCATTCAGCCCCAGCATTTT
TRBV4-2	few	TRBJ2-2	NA	CASSQARGNGELFF	TGTGCCAGCAGCCAAGCGCGTGGTAACGGGGAGCTGTTTTTT
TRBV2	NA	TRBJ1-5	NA	CASSGTRRGNQPQHF	TGTGCCAGCAGTGGAACTCGGAGGGGCAATCAGCCCCAGCATTTT
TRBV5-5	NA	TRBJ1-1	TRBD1	CASSSGTGGRGFF	TGTGCCAGCAGTTCCGGGACAGGGGGTAGGGGTTTCTTT
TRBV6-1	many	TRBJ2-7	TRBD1	CASRTRDRALYEQYF	TGTGCCAGCAGAACACGGGACAGGGCTCTCTACGAGCAGTACTTC
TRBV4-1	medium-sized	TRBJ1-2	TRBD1	CASSQAGTGGIYGYTF	TGCGCCAGCAGCCAAGCCGGGACAGGGGGCATCTATGGCTACACCTTC
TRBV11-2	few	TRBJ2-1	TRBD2	CASRTLAGGTYNEQFF	TGTGCCAGCAGGACTTTAGCGGGGGGGACCTACAATGAGCAGTTCTTC
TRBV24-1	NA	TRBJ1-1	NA	CATSEPGKDTEAFF	TGTGCCACCAGTGAACCTGGGAAAGACACTGAAGCTTTCTTT
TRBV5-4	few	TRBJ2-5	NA	CASSLKPGRQETQYF	TGTGCCAGCAGCTTGAAACCCGGAAGACAAGAGACCCAGTACTTC
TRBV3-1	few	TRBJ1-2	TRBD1	CASSRQGSDYGYTF	TGTGCCAGCAGCCGACAGGGGAGCGACTATGGCTACACCTTC
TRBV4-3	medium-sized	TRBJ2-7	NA	CASSQRVGSTVEQYF	TGCGCCAGCAGCCAAAGAGTCGGGAGTACGGTCGAGCAGTACTTC
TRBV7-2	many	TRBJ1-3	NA	CATSFIGGTIYF	TGTGCCACCTCATTCATCGGGGGCACCATATATTTT
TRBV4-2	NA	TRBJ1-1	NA	CASSQGNTEAFF	TGTGCCAGCAGCCAAGGGAACACTGAAGCTTTCTTT
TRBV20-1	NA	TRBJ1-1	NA	CSALSWDLGRGAFF	TGCAGTGCCCTGAGCTGGGATCTGGGGCGGGGAGCTTTCTTT
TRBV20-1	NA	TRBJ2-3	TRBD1	CSARDAGQGLGKDTQYF	TGCAGTGCTAGAGATGCGGGACAGGGGCTTGGGAAAGATACGCAGTATTTT
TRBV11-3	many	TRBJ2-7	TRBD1	CASSFTGAASYEQYF	TGTGCCAGCAGCTTCACAGGGGCAGCCTCCTACGAGCAGTACTTC
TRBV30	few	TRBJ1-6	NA	CAWKSQPNSPLHF	TGTGCCTGGAAGTCCCAGCCTAATTCACCCCTCCACTTT